Presented here are 19 T cell receptor beta chains from one specimen sequenced in a study of shared clonotypes between healthy human individuals. Repertoires were generated with immunoSEQ multiplex PCR, while TCRdb's copy carries only in-frame clones and drops some. The profile shows roughly 500,000 clones, roughly 80% of them singletons. Sequencing used PBMCs. The source is a woman in her forties in good health. Some clones in this sample may be carry-over from other donors' samples.

V usage is TRBV6-4 and J usage is TRBJ2-6; 7 bases match TRBD1. The CDR3 length is 17 residues. Losses at the gene ends were 3 bases for V and 2 bases for J; bases not matched to a gene: 7. The germline CDR1 and CDR2 sequences are MRHNA and SNTAGT. CDR3 amino acids: CASSDGQDGPGANVLTF. CDR3 sequence (DNA): TGTGCCAGCAGTGATGGACAGGACGGACCTGGGGCCAACGTCCTGACTTTC.

This clone was counted once. V usage is TRBV5-4 and J usage is TRBJ2-2, with 10 bases matching TRBD2. This CDR3 comprises 16 residues. Germline CDR1 and CDR2: SGHNT and YYREEE (reference sequence). J was trimmed by 7 bases and V by 0 bases; bases with no gene match: 6. CDR3 nucleotide sequence: TGTGCCAGCAGCTTGGTGCTAGCGGGAGTAATCGGGGAGCTGTTTTTT. It specifies CASSLVLAGVIGELFF.

This clone came up a few times. The chain carries TRBV9 and TRBJ1-1; 7 bases agree with TRBD1. CDR3 size: 14 residues. After removal of 0 bases from V and 4 bases from J, the junction contained 3 bases not matched to a gene. Germline loops: CDR1 SGDLS, CDR2 YYNGEE. CDR3 coding DNA: TGTGCCAGCAGCGTAGAGACAGGGCCCACTGAAGCTTTCTTT. Translated: CASSVETGPTEAFF. The full variable domain, completed using reference TRBV9 and TRBJ1-1, is DSGVTQTPKHLITATGQRVTLRCSPRSGDLSVYWYQQSLDQGLQFLIQYYNGEERAKGNILERFSAQQFPDLHSELNLSSLELGDSALYFCASSVETGPTEAFFGQGTRLTVV.

V is TRBV6-1 and J is TRBJ2-6; D is unresolved. V was cut by 5 bases and J by 1 base, with 6 bases left in between. Germline lookup yields CDR1 MNHNS and CDR2 SASEGT. The CDR3 is made up of 14 amino acids. This CDR3 is CASSLESGANVLTF. The CDR3 DNA reads as TGTGCCAGCAGTCTTGAGTCTGGGGCCAACGTCCTGACTTTC.

The chain combines TRBV7-2 with TRBJ1-4; no reliable D call. Germline-derived CDR1 and CDR2 are SGHTA and FQGNSA. The CDR3 is 15 amino acids. Trimming stripped 2 bases from V and 4 bases from J, with 11 bases between. CDR3 coding DNA: TGTGCCAGCAGCTTAATTTCCGGATTTAATGAAAAACTGTTTTTT. Its protein is CASSLISGFNEKLFF.

This clone was detected only a few times. The V gene is TRBV11-2, the J gene TRBJ1-2, with 7 bases that match TRBD1. Germline CDR1 reads SGHAT; CDR2 reads FQNNGV. This CDR3 is built from 13 residues. Trimming took 5 bases from V and 7 from J; bases not matched to a gene: 7. CDR3 nucleotide sequence: TGTGCCAGCAGCGTAGGACAGGCTTTTGGCTACACCTTC. Translating it yields CASSVGQAFGYTF.

This clone was seen many times. V gene TRBV5-1 combines with J gene TRBJ2-1, with D hard to call. The germline CDR1 and CDR2 sequences are SGHRS and YFSETQ. The length of the CDR3 is 15 residues. With 4 bases removed from V and 7 bases from J, the gap between germline ends came to 18 bases. The DNA for the CDR3 is TGCGCCAGCAGCCTAGTCCCTGGCGCTGGGAATGAGCAGTTCTTC. The encoded protein is CASSLVPGAGNEQFF.

In DNA form, the CDR3 reads TGTGCCAGCAGCCCGATGGACGGGCTAAACACCATATATTTT. It yields the protein CASSPMDGLNTIYF. The chain has TRBV7-6 and TRBJ1-3, with unresolved D. V lost 5 bases and J lost 6, with 14 bases in between. The CDR3 has 14 residues. CDR1 and CDR2 (germline): SGHVS, FNYEAQ. Using reference TRBV7-6 and TRBJ1-3 for the parts outside the CDR3, the full variable domain is GAGVSQSPRYKVTKRGQDVALRCDPISGHVSLYWYRQALGQGPEFLTYFNYEAQQDKSGLPNDRFSAERPEGSISTLTIQRTEQRDSAMYRCASSPMDGLNTIYFGEGSWLTVV.

The gene calls are TRBV18 and TRBJ2-1; D unclear. V gave up 3 bases and J gave up 6 bases, with 12 bases separating them. CDR1 and CDR2 (germline): KGHSH, LQKENI. The length of the CDR3 is 14 residues. The CDR3: CASSPSPQTNEQFF. The DNA for the CDR3 is TGTGCCAGCTCACCCTCACCGCAGACCAATGAGCAGTTCTTC.

The CDR3 spells CASSFSRTGTGELFF. Written as DNA, the CDR3 is TGTGCCAGCAGTTTTAGCAGAACTGGGACCGGGGAGCTGTTTTTT. This chain connects TRBV27 to TRBJ2-2; D remains ambiguous. V was cut by 3 bases and J by 5 bases, with 13 bases left in between. Germline loops: CDR1 MNHEY, CDR2 SMNVEV (reference sequence). This CDR3 is built from 15 residues.

CDR3 nucleotide sequence: TGCAGCGTTCCCCCTAGCGGGATTTACAATGAGCAGTTCTTC. As protein: CSVPPSGIYNEQFF. The chain is built from TRBV29-1 and TRBJ2-1; 9 positions agree with TRBD2. Per germline, CDR1 SQVTM and CDR2 ANQGSEA. The length of the CDR3 is 14 residues. V dropped 5 bases and J dropped 4; count of bases not matched to a gene: 6.

The rearrangement joins TRBV2 to TRBJ1-3, with TRBD1 identical over 7 bases. This CDR3 contains 17 residues. CDR1 and CDR2 from the germline V gene are SNHLY and FYNNEI. The trim removed 8 bases at V and 7 bases at J, leaving 20 bases unmatched. CDR3 residues: CASRMRGTDFNGNTIYF. In DNA, the CDR3 is TGTGCCAGCCGGATGAGAGGGACAGACTTCAACGGGAACACCATATATTTT.

This clone was observed a single time. This chain joins TRBV7-9 and TRBJ1-6, with D maybe TRBD1 (5 bases). V gave up 3 bases and J gave up 5 bases, with 17 bases separating them. Germline CDR1 reads SEHNR; CDR2 reads FQNEAQ (reference sequence). CDR3 length: 17 residues. The CDR3 sequence is CASSFRNRDGNNSPLHF. CDR3 coding DNA: TGTGCCAGCAGCTTTCGCAACCGGGACGGGAATAATTCACCCCTCCACTTT.

This chain joins TRBV7-8 and TRBJ2-1; 9 nucleotides line up with TRBD2. Germline V gene data show CDR1 as SGHVS and CDR2 as FQNEAQ. CDR3 length: 14 residues. Germline trimming cut 8 bases from V and 7 bases from J; bases unmatched to any gene: 9. This chain's CDR3 is CASGGGRAYNEQFF. The CDR3 nucleotides read TGTGCCAGCGGCGGCGGGAGGGCATATAATGAGCAGTTCTTC. Complete variable domain (other parts from reference TRBV7-8 and TRBJ2-1): GAGVSQSPRYKVAKRGQDVALRCDPISGHVSLFWYQQALGQGPEFLTYFQNEAQLDKSGLPSDRFFAERPEGSVSTLKIQRTQQEDSAVYLCASGGGRAYNEQFFGPGTRLTVL.

V usage is TRBV7-9 and J usage is TRBJ2-7; maybe TRBD1 (6 bases). CDR3 length: 18 amino acids. V was clipped by 1 base and J by 0 bases, with 19 bases between them. In germline, CDR1 is SEHNR, CDR2 FQNEAQ (reference sequence). The CDR3 nucleotides read TGTGCCAGCAGCTTAGAAGTCGGCAGGGGCGAGGGCTCCTACGAGCAGTACTTC. As protein: CASSLEVGRGEGSYEQYF.

The rearrangement joins TRBV9 to TRBJ2-7, with 9 bases lining up with TRBD1. V was pared by 0 bases and J by 5 bases, with 6 bases of the junction left unmatched. This CDR3 has 15 amino acids. Germline V lookup: CDR1 SGDLS, CDR2 YYNGEE. CDR3 sequence reads: CASSVGGTGLNEQYF. The CDR3 DNA reads TGTGCCAGCAGCGTAGGGGGGACAGGGTTGAACGAGCAGTACTTC. The variable domain in full, completed from reference TRBV9 and TRBJ2-7, reads DSGVTQTPKHLITATGQRVTLRCSPRSGDLSVYWYQQSLDQGLQFLIQYYNGEERAKGNILERFSAQQFPDLHSELNLSSLELGDSALYFCASSVGGTGLNEQYFGPGTRLTVT.

This clone was detected only a few times. The chain joins TRBV6-1 to TRBJ1-1; TRBD1 matches at 8 bases. Germline trimming cut 6 bases from V and 3 bases from J; bases unmatched to any gene: 6. The CDR3 loop spans 14 amino acids. Germline assignment: CDR1 MNHNS and CDR2 SASEGT. The CDR3 protein is CASSPKQGDTEAFF. As DNA, the CDR3 is TGTGCCAGCAGCCCGAAACAGGGGGACACTGAAGCTTTCTTT.

The V call is TRBV28, the J call TRBJ1-2; D uncertain. With 6 bases removed from V and 4 bases from J, the gap between germline ends came to 12 bases. The germline V gene encodes CDR1 MDHEN and CDR2 SYDVKM. The CDR3 spans 13 residues. The CDR3 region is CASRPEVLYGYTF. CDR3 in DNA: TGTGCCAGCAGACCAGAGGTCCTCTATGGCTACACCTTC.

The V and J genes are TRBV6-1 and TRBJ1-1; no definite D call. The V gene lost 3 bases and the J gene lost 3 bases, with 8 bases spanning the gap. The germline V gene has CDR1 MNHNS and CDR2 SASEGT. CDR3 size: 13 residues. For the CDR3, the DNA is TGTGCCAGCAGTGACGACCGAGACACTGAAGCTTTCTTT. As protein: CASSDDRDTEAFF.